The subject of this entry is one T cell receptor beta chain. At one boundary the junction diverges from the germline segment, which might be a read error. This record belongs to a study of blood T cell repertoires in COVID-19. Across the study: Whether acute or convalescent, the COVID-19 samples came from the United States, Italy and Spain.

This CDR3 contains 15 residues. Germline-derived CDR1 and CDR2 are MDHEN and SYDVKM. During active infection, Seattle patients enrolled and were then monitored through disease. Some clones are missing from TCRdb's copy, which holds only in-frame ones; the method was immunoSEQ multiplex PCR. The sample includes hundreds of thousands of clones, 88% of them seen just once. The specimen sequenced was peripheral blood. The clonotype was recovered from a woman aged 70-85 years with COVID-19, enrolled during active disease. V usage is TRBV28 and J usage is TRBJ2-3, with 8 nucleotides matching TRBD1. The CDR3, as DNA: TGTACCAGCCTCCTTGACAGGGGTATTGCAGATACGCAGTATTTT. Amino acids: CTSLLDRGIADTQYF.